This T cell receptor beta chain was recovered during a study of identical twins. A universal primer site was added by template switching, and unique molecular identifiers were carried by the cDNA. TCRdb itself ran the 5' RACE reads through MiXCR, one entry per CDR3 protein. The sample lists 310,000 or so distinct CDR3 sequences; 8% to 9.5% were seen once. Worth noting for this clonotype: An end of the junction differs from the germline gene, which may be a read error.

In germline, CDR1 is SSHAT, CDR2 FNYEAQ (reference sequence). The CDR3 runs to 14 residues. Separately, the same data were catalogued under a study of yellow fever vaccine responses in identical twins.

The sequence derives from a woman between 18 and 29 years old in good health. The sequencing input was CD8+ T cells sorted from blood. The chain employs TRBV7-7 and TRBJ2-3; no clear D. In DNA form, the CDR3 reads TGTGCTAGCAGCTTAGATCTGATGACAGATACGCAGTATTTT. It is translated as CASSLDLMTDTQYF. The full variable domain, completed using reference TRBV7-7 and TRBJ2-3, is GAGVSQSPRYKVTKRGQDVTLRCDPISSHATLYWYQQALGQGPEFLTYFNYEAQPDKSGLPSDRFSAERPEGSISTLTIQRTEQRDSAMYRCASSLDLMTDTQYFGPGTRLTVL.